This is a list of T cell receptor beta chains from one sample in a study of blood T cell repertoires in COVID-19. The repertoire was sequenced with immunoSEQ multiplex PCR; TCRdb's copy has only in-frame clones and lacks some. The sample includes approximately 110,000 clones, around 89% of them seen just once. Sequenced sample: peripheral blood. The receptors were sampled from a woman of 80 years or more with acute or convalescent COVID-19. Both conserved end residues are part of each CDR3. Fields, in order: D gene, J gene, V gene, clone size, CDR3 length, CDR3 protein, CDR3 DNA. A D gene is named only where the DNA matches it firmly. Only some rows state a clone size, as once, few, many or a class for expanded clones.

d_call: TRBD1; j_call: TRBJ1-2; v_call: TRBV29-1; clone_size: NA; cdr3_length: 12; cdr3_aa: CSVRTGSYGYTF; cdr3_nt: TGCAGCGTGCGGACAGGGAGCTATGGCTACACCTTC
d_call: NA; j_call: TRBJ2-7; v_call: TRBV11-1; clone_size: NA; cdr3_length: 15; cdr3_aa: CASSLLSGPSYEQYF; cdr3_nt: TGTGCCAGCAGCTTACTGTCAGGCCCCTCCTACGAGCAGTACTTC
d_call: NA; j_call: TRBJ1-1; v_call: TRBV18; clone_size: NA; cdr3_length: 16; cdr3_aa: CASSYRALSVNTEAFF; cdr3_nt: TGTGCCAGCTCGTACAGGGCCCTGTCAGTGAACACTGAAGCTTTCTTT
d_call: NA; j_call: TRBJ2-3; v_call: TRBV19; clone_size: NA; cdr3_length: 15; cdr3_aa: CASSSPGDPTDTQYF; cdr3_nt: TGTGCCAGTAGTTCCCCAGGGGACCCTACAGATACGCAGTATTTT
d_call: TRBD1; j_call: TRBJ1-2; v_call: TRBV28; clone_size: NA; cdr3_length: 15; cdr3_aa: CASSLYRGSSYGYTF; cdr3_nt: TGTGCCAGCAGTTTATACAGGGGCAGCAGCTATGGCTACACCTTC
d_call: NA; j_call: TRBJ1-2; v_call: TRBV5-4; clone_size: NA; cdr3_length: 14; cdr3_aa: CASSLAQGIGGYTF; cdr3_nt: TGTGCCAGCAGCTTGGCCCAGGGAATTGGTGGCTACACCTTC
d_call: NA; j_call: TRBJ2-1; v_call: TRBV15; clone_size: NA; cdr3_length: 12; cdr3_aa: CATSSGYNEQFF; cdr3_nt: TGTGCCACCAGCAGCGGGTACAATGAGCAGTTCTTC
d_call: TRBD1; j_call: TRBJ1-2; v_call: TRBV12-3/TRBV12-4; clone_size: once; cdr3_length: 13; cdr3_aa: CASSEQGWNGYTF; cdr3_nt: TGTGCCAGCAGTGAACAGGGGTGGAACGGCTACACCTTC
d_call: NA; j_call: TRBJ2-1; v_call: TRBV18; clone_size: NA; cdr3_length: 15; cdr3_aa: CASSPAASAYNEQFF; cdr3_nt: TGTGCCAGCTCACCCGCGGCGTCAGCCTACAATGAGCAGTTCTTC
d_call: TRBD2; j_call: TRBJ2-5; v_call: TRBV20-1; clone_size: NA; cdr3_length: 13; cdr3_aa: CSASDGGAETQYF; cdr3_nt: TGCAGTGCTAGTGACGGGGGGGCCGAGACCCAGTACTTC
d_call: NA; j_call: TRBJ1-4; v_call: TRBV30; clone_size: NA; cdr3_length: 14; cdr3_aa: CAWSVLQGGEKLFF; cdr3_nt: TGTGCCTGGAGTGTACTTCAGGGAGGAGAAAAACTGTTTTTT
d_call: NA; j_call: TRBJ1-2; v_call: TRBV5-6; clone_size: NA; cdr3_length: 15; cdr3_aa: CASSYVAQGFYGYTF; cdr3_nt: TGTGCCAGCAGCTACGTTGCACAGGGTTTCTATGGCTACACCTTC
d_call: NA; j_call: TRBJ2-7; v_call: TRBV27; clone_size: NA; cdr3_length: 13; cdr3_aa: CASSLAQSYEQYF; cdr3_nt: TGTGCCAGCAGTTTAGCCCAGTCCTACGAGCAGTACTTC
d_call: NA; j_call: TRBJ1-2; v_call: TRBV2; clone_size: NA; cdr3_length: 13; cdr3_aa: CASSPDNRYGYTF; cdr3_nt: TGTGCCAGCAGCCCCGACAATCGCTATGGCTACACCTTC
d_call: TRBD2; j_call: TRBJ2-1; v_call: TRBV3-1/TRBV3-2; clone_size: NA; cdr3_length: 15; cdr3_aa: CASSSCRGGNNEQFF; cdr3_nt: TGTGCCAGCAGCTCCTGTCGGGGGGGAAATAATGAGCAGTTCTTC
d_call: NA; j_call: TRBJ1-1; v_call: TRBV7-9; clone_size: NA; cdr3_length: 13; cdr3_aa: CASNEAGDTEAFF; cdr3_nt: TGTGCCAGCAACGAAGCAGGGGACACTGAAGCTTTCTTT
d_call: TRBD1; j_call: TRBJ2-2; v_call: TRBV7-2; clone_size: NA; cdr3_length: 15; cdr3_aa: CASSLDRVYTGELFF; cdr3_nt: TGTGCCAGCAGCTTGGACAGGGTCTACACCGGGGAGCTGTTTTTT
d_call: NA; j_call: TRBJ1-3; v_call: TRBV4-1; clone_size: NA; cdr3_length: 16; cdr3_aa: CASRLGQADSGNTIYF; cdr3_nt: TGCGCCAGCAGGCTTGGGCAGGCCGACTCTGGAAACACCATATATTTT
d_call: NA; j_call: TRBJ2-5; v_call: TRBV5-6; clone_size: NA; cdr3_length: 13; cdr3_aa: CASSLVAEETQYF; cdr3_nt: TGTGCCAGCAGCTTAGTGGCCGAAGAGACCCAGTACTTC
d_call: TRBD1; j_call: TRBJ1-2; v_call: TRBV5-1; clone_size: NA; cdr3_length: 15; cdr3_aa: CASSLALTGGYGYTF; cdr3_nt: TGCGCCAGCAGCTTGGCCCTTACAGGGGGCTATGGCTACACCTTC
d_call: NA; j_call: TRBJ1-3; v_call: TRBV24-1; clone_size: NA; cdr3_length: 13; cdr3_aa: CATSEPGGNTIYF; cdr3_nt: TGTGCCACCAGTGAGCCCGGGGGAAACACCATATATTTT
d_call: NA; j_call: TRBJ2-7; v_call: TRBV19; clone_size: NA; cdr3_length: 13; cdr3_aa: CASSMGQVYEQYF; cdr3_nt: TGTGCCAGTAGTATGGGGCAGGTCTACGAGCAGTACTTC
d_call: NA; j_call: TRBJ2-5; v_call: TRBV19; clone_size: NA; cdr3_length: 15; cdr3_aa: CASSQGQTIQETQYF; cdr3_nt: TGTGCCAGTAGTCAAGGACAGACCATCCAAGAGACCCAGTACTTC
d_call: TRBD1; j_call: TRBJ2-7; v_call: TRBV12-3/TRBV12-4; clone_size: NA; cdr3_length: 13; cdr3_aa: CASRTGTGDEQYF; cdr3_nt: TGTGCCAGCAGGACCGGGACAGGGGACGAGCAGTACTTC
d_call: TRBD1; j_call: TRBJ2-2; v_call: TRBV19; clone_size: NA; cdr3_length: 17; cdr3_aa: CASRGIRDRGNTGELFF; cdr3_nt: TGTGCCAGTAGGGGAATTCGGGACAGGGGCAACACCGGGGAGCTGTTTTTT
d_call: TRBD2; j_call: TRBJ2-7; v_call: TRBV6-1; clone_size: NA; cdr3_length: 15; cdr3_aa: CASSEAWAGGREQYF; cdr3_nt: TGTGCCAGCAGTGAAGCGTGGGCGGGGGGGCGCGAGCAGTACTTC
d_call: TRBD2; j_call: TRBJ2-3; v_call: TRBV7-2; clone_size: NA; cdr3_length: 19; cdr3_aa: CASSLATSGGASSPDTQYF; cdr3_nt: TGTGCCAGCAGCTTAGCCACTAGCGGGGGGGCATCGTCTCCCGATACGCAGTATTTT
d_call: TRBD1; j_call: TRBJ2-2; v_call: TRBV10-3; clone_size: NA; cdr3_length: 14; cdr3_aa: CAINPGQGSGELFF; cdr3_nt: TGTGCCATCAATCCGGGACAGGGAAGCGGGGAGCTGTTTTTT
d_call: TRBD1; j_call: TRBJ2-2; v_call: TRBV9; clone_size: few; cdr3_length: 15; cdr3_aa: CASTVGQGDTGELFF; cdr3_nt: TGTGCCAGCACCGTAGGGCAGGGGGACACCGGGGAGCTGTTTTTT
d_call: NA; j_call: TRBJ1-1; v_call: TRBV6-5; clone_size: NA; cdr3_length: 14; cdr3_aa: CASSYRGESTEAFF; cdr3_nt: TGTGCCAGCAGTTATAGGGGCGAGAGCACTGAAGCTTTCTTT
d_call: TRBD1; j_call: TRBJ1-6; v_call: TRBV12-3/TRBV12-4; clone_size: once; cdr3_length: 13; cdr3_aa: CASSLTGGSPLHF; cdr3_nt: TGTGCCAGCAGTCTGACAGGGGGTTCACCCCTCCACTTT
d_call: TRBD1; j_call: TRBJ1-5; v_call: TRBV19; clone_size: NA; cdr3_length: 14; cdr3_aa: CASRGDSRGQPQHF; cdr3_nt: TGTGCCAGTAGGGGGGACAGTCGGGGACAGCCCCAGCATTTT
d_call: TRBD1; j_call: TRBJ1-6; v_call: TRBV2; clone_size: NA; cdr3_length: 14; cdr3_aa: CASSPGTDNSPLHF; cdr3_nt: TGTGCCAGCAGTCCGGGGACAGATAATTCACCCCTCCACTTT
d_call: NA; j_call: TRBJ1-5; v_call: TRBV28; clone_size: NA; cdr3_length: 15; cdr3_aa: CASSFRGRPNQPQHF; cdr3_nt: TGTGCCAGCAGTTTTCGGGGGAGGCCCAATCAGCCCCAGCATTTT
d_call: TRBD1; j_call: TRBJ1-3; v_call: TRBV28; clone_size: NA; cdr3_length: 14; cdr3_aa: CASSSTGAGNTIYF; cdr3_nt: TGTGCCAGCAGCTCCACAGGGGCTGGAAACACCATATATTTT
d_call: NA; j_call: TRBJ2-7; v_call: TRBV30; clone_size: NA; cdr3_length: 13; cdr3_aa: CAWNSGVSYEQYF; cdr3_nt: TGTGCCTGGAACTCGGGGGTCTCCTACGAGCAGTACTTC
d_call: NA; j_call: TRBJ1-1; v_call: TRBV25-1; clone_size: NA; cdr3_length: 13; cdr3_aa: CASSDGVNTEAFF; cdr3_nt: TGTGCCAGCAGTGATGGAGTGAACACTGAAGCTTTCTTT
d_call: NA; j_call: TRBJ2-2; v_call: TRBV10-2; clone_size: NA; cdr3_length: 13; cdr3_aa: CASSTTNTGELFF; cdr3_nt: TGCGCCAGCAGCACAACGAACACCGGGGAGCTGTTTTTT
d_call: TRBD1; j_call: TRBJ2-5; v_call: TRBV4-1; clone_size: NA; cdr3_length: 15; cdr3_aa: CASSPRQGLQETQYF; cdr3_nt: TGCGCCAGCAGCCCCCGACAGGGTCTCCAAGAGACCCAGTACTTC
d_call: TRBD1; j_call: TRBJ2-7; v_call: TRBV27; clone_size: NA; cdr3_length: 15; cdr3_aa: CASSLADRAPYEQYF; cdr3_nt: TGTGCCAGCAGTTTAGCCGACAGGGCTCCCTACGAGCAGTACTTC
d_call: NA; j_call: TRBJ2-3; v_call: TRBV28; clone_size: NA; cdr3_length: 13; cdr3_aa: CASSLFPTDTQYF; cdr3_nt: TGTGCCAGCAGTTTATTTCCAACAGATACGCAGTATTTT
d_call: TRBD2; j_call: TRBJ2-1; v_call: TRBV5-1; clone_size: NA; cdr3_length: 15; cdr3_aa: CASSPLAGGHDEQFF; cdr3_nt: TGCGCCAGCAGCCCCCTAGCGGGGGGGCACGATGAGCAGTTCTTC
d_call: TRBD2; j_call: TRBJ2-3; v_call: TRBV7-2; clone_size: NA; cdr3_length: 16; cdr3_aa: CASSPRAGAYTDTQYF; cdr3_nt: TGTGCCAGCAGCCCCCGAGCGGGGGCCTACACAGATACGCAGTATTTT
d_call: TRBD1; j_call: TRBJ1-2; v_call: TRBV29-1; clone_size: NA; cdr3_length: 15; cdr3_aa: CSVNPQGAQNYGYTF; cdr3_nt: TGCAGCGTCAACCCACAGGGGGCGCAGAACTATGGCTACACCTTC
d_call: TRBD1; j_call: TRBJ1-2; v_call: TRBV14; clone_size: NA; cdr3_length: 17; cdr3_aa: CASSQGQGRGSNYGYTF; cdr3_nt: TGTGCCAGCAGCCAGGGACAGGGGAGGGGGTCTAACTATGGCTACACCTTC